This paragraph reports one T cell receptor beta chain. This sample is part of a study of cytomegalovirus exposure and HLA in healthy donors. Overall study context: A later analysis reported the same platform for the 120 or so validation repertoires and the 500 to 750 first-cohort repertoires.

Here immunoSEQ multiplex PCR was the method, and the copy in TCRdb shows in-frame clones only, minus some. The repertoire has 220,000 or so clones, less than 85% of them found once; the top ten carry around 5.4%. This TCR was sampled from a young woman in good health and CMV-seronegative. The sample taken for sequencing was PBMCs.

The CDR3 region has the DNA TGTGCCTGGGGGGCAGGGGGCGGGGAGCTGTTTTTT. Amino acids: CAWGAGGGELFF. The V call is TRBV30, the J call TRBJ2-2, with 7 nucleotides matching TRBD1. CDR3 size: 12 residues. Germline V gives CDR1 GTSNPN, CDR2 SVGIG (reference sequence). The ends lost 5 bases at V and 7 bases at J; junction bases unmatched: 4. The complete variable domain, with remaining parts taken from reference TRBV30 and TRBJ2-2, reads SQTIHQWPATLVQPVGSPLSLECTVEGTSNPNLYWYRQAAGRGLQLLFYSVGIGQISSEVPQNLSASRPQDRQFILSSKKLLLSDSGFYLCAWGAGGGELFFGEGSRLTVL.